These T cell receptor beta chains were read from a single sample in a study of post-analysis software for immune sequencing data. MiXCR, applied by TCRdb to the PCR reads, yields one record per CDR3 protein. This table has some 890,000 distinct CDR3 sequences, under 70% appearing once. The sequenced material came from blood. Source of these receptors: a girl between 5 and 17 years old with multiple sclerosis. The CDR3 runs from the conserved cysteine through the conserved F or W. The order of the fields is V gene, D gene, clone size, J gene, CDR3 DNA, CDR3 protein. The D gene is left open where the match is weak. Size tells how often a clone was seen (once, few, many) or the class of an expanded clone, and some rows leave it out.

v_call: TRBV12-3/TRBV12-4
d_call: TRBD2
clone_size: -
j_call: TRBJ2-1
cdr3_nt: TGTGCCAGCAGGCTTTCTAGCGGGAGGGGCATAAATGAGCAGTTCTTC
cdr3_aa: CASRLSSGRGINEQFF

v_call: TRBV7-3
d_call: TRBD2
clone_size: few
j_call: TRBJ2-1
cdr3_nt: TGTGCCAGCAGCTTACCGAGAACGACAAACGCCATGGACGGGACTAGCTTCTACAATGAGCAGTTCTTC
cdr3_aa: CASSLPRTTNAMDGTSFYNEQFF

v_call: TRBV12-3/TRBV12-4
d_call: TRBD1
clone_size: once
j_call: TRBJ2-5
cdr3_nt: TGTGCCAGCACCGACAGGGGGCCCCAAGAGACCCAGTACTTC
cdr3_aa: CASTDRGPQETQYF

v_call: TRBV20-1
d_call: -
clone_size: -
j_call: TRBJ1-2
cdr3_nt: TGCAGTGCTAGAGAACTAGGCGGGCAGCCCGGGGGCTACACCTTC
cdr3_aa: CSARELGGQPGGYTF

v_call: TRBV18
d_call: TRBD1
clone_size: -
j_call: TRBJ2-7
cdr3_nt: TGTGCCAGCTCACCAGTTCTGAAGGGACAGGGTTACGAGCAGTACTTC
cdr3_aa: CASSPVLKGQGYEQYF

v_call: TRBV4-1
d_call: -
clone_size: few
j_call: TRBJ2-7
cdr3_nt: TGCGCCAGCAGCCAAGACCCTTCGGGAGCGCGCGAGCAGTACTTC
cdr3_aa: CASSQDPSGAREQYF

v_call: TRBV4-1
d_call: TRBD2
clone_size: -
j_call: TRBJ2-3
cdr3_nt: TGCGCCAGCAGCCAAGATCCGGACCCATACGGCGGGGGAGATACGCAGTATTTT
cdr3_aa: CASSQDPDPYGGGDTQYF

v_call: TRBV24-1
d_call: TRBD2
clone_size: -
j_call: TRBJ2-3
cdr3_nt: TGTGCCACCAGTTCATCGGGGGGGAGTGCAGATACGCAGTATTTT
cdr3_aa: CATSSSGGSADTQYF

v_call: TRBV5-1
d_call: TRBD1
clone_size: -
j_call: TRBJ1-2
cdr3_nt: TGCGCCAGCAGCATCTACATCGACAGGGCAGGTGGCTACACCTTC
cdr3_aa: CASSIYIDRAGGYTF

v_call: TRBV2
d_call: -
clone_size: -
j_call: TRBJ2-7
cdr3_nt: TGTGCCAGCAGTGAAGGCGGCAGGCGGATATTCTACGAGCAGTACTTC
cdr3_aa: CASSEGGRRIFYEQYF

v_call: TRBV6-5
d_call: TRBD2
clone_size: -
j_call: TRBJ2-1
cdr3_nt: TGTGCCAGCAGTTACTCTGCCGGACTAGGAGGCTACAATGAGCAGTTCTTC
cdr3_aa: CASSYSAGLGGYNEQFF

v_call: TRBV20-1
d_call: -
clone_size: few
j_call: TRBJ2-1
cdr3_nt: TGCAGTGCTAGAGATTCCCGACGGGGGAGTCACAATGAGCAGTTCTTC
cdr3_aa: CSARDSRRGSHNEQFF

v_call: TRBV5-1
d_call: -
clone_size: -
j_call: TRBJ2-6
cdr3_nt: TGCGCCAGCAGCTTAGAGGCCCTCTCTGGGGCCAACGTCCTGACTTTC
cdr3_aa: CASSLEALSGANVLTF

v_call: TRBV12-3/TRBV12-4
d_call: -
clone_size: -
j_call: TRBJ1-5
cdr3_nt: TGTGCCAGCAGTCACCGGGACAACGGGCGTCCTAGCAATCAGCCCCAGCATTTT
cdr3_aa: CASSHRDNGRPSNQPQHF

v_call: TRBV6-5
d_call: TRBD2
clone_size: few
j_call: TRBJ2-3
cdr3_nt: TGTGCCAGCAGTTACACAGGGACTAGCGGGACCGAGTTAGATACGCAGTATTTT
cdr3_aa: CASSYTGTSGTELDTQYF

v_call: TRBV12-5
d_call: TRBD2
clone_size: -
j_call: TRBJ2-1
cdr3_nt: TGTGCTAGTGGTTTCTCATTTAGGTTGCGGGAGGGCCAGGGCAATGAGCAGTTCTTC
cdr3_aa: CASGFSFRLREGQGNEQFF

v_call: TRBV20-1
d_call: TRBD2
clone_size: -
j_call: TRBJ2-1
cdr3_nt: TGCAGTGCTAGAGGGTTCGGGACTAGCGCCAACAATGAGCAGTTCTTC
cdr3_aa: CSARGFGTSANNEQFF

v_call: TRBV12-3/TRBV12-4
d_call: TRBD1
clone_size: few
j_call: TRBJ2-3
cdr3_nt: TGTGCCAGCAGGCCCCAGACAGGGGAGCAGTATTTT
cdr3_aa: CASRPQTGEQYF

v_call: TRBV20-1
d_call: TRBD1
clone_size: -
j_call: TRBJ2-5
cdr3_nt: TGCAGTGCCATGACAGGGCAAGAGACCCAGTACTTC
cdr3_aa: CSAMTGQETQYF

v_call: TRBV5-1
d_call: -
clone_size: -
j_call: TRBJ2-5
cdr3_nt: TGCGCCAGCAGCTTGGCCGGGGTTGGACAGTACTTC
cdr3_aa: CASSLAGVGQYF

v_call: TRBV29-1
d_call: TRBD1
clone_size: few
j_call: TRBJ2-5
cdr3_nt: TGCAGCGTTCTACCTCCGGGACAGCAGGGGTACCAAGAGACCCAGTACTTC
cdr3_aa: CSVLPPGQQGYQETQYF

v_call: TRBV4-1
d_call: -
clone_size: -
j_call: TRBJ2-1
cdr3_nt: TGCGCCAGCAGCCAAGAAGGGCCCACAGGGTCCGATGAGCAGTTCTTC
cdr3_aa: CASSQEGPTGSDEQFF

v_call: TRBV7-3
d_call: TRBD1
clone_size: -
j_call: TRBJ1-3
cdr3_nt: TGTGCCGGCAGCTGTAAAATACCCGGGACAGGGTTTTTCGGAAACACCATATATTTT
cdr3_aa: CAGSCKIPGTGFFGNTIYF

v_call: TRBV4-1
d_call: -
clone_size: -
j_call: TRBJ1-2
cdr3_nt: TGCGCCAGCAGCCAAGTCCGGGGACGGACCGTAGCTAACTATGGCTACACCTTC
cdr3_aa: CASSQVRGRTVANYGYTF

v_call: TRBV7-6
d_call: TRBD1
clone_size: -
j_call: TRBJ1-2
cdr3_nt: TGTGCCAGCAGCGAGAGGGACAGGGGGCCTGATTATGGCTACACCTTC
cdr3_aa: CASSERDRGPDYGYTF

v_call: TRBV20-1
d_call: TRBD2
clone_size: -
j_call: TRBJ2-7
cdr3_nt: TGCAGTGCTAGAGGGGGGACTAGCGGGAGACACTACGAGCAGTACTTC
cdr3_aa: CSARGGTSGRHYEQYF

v_call: TRBV20-1
d_call: -
clone_size: -
j_call: TRBJ2-5
cdr3_nt: TGCAGTGCTAGGGTCGTAGAGACCCAGTACTTC
cdr3_aa: CSARVVETQYF

v_call: TRBV29-1
d_call: -
clone_size: few
j_call: TRBJ2-5
cdr3_nt: TGCAGCGTTGAAGACCAAGGAAGGAGAGAGACCCAGTACTTC
cdr3_aa: CSVEDQGRRETQYF